Each of the 17 T cell receptor beta chains below was sequenced from the same sample in a study of T cells after posttransplantation cyclophosphamide. Only in-frame clones appear in the TCRdb table, and some are missing; sequencing was by immunoSEQ multiplex PCR. This sample includes 30,000 to 45,000 clones with no singletons; its ten biggest clones take up roughly 1.2%. Sequencing was performed on PBMCs. These receptors originate from a girl aged 5 to 17 in good health, CMV-negative, and a related stem cell transplant donor.

This clone was counted many times. The rearrangement uses TRBV27 and TRBJ2-1; a weak D match, TRBD1 (6 bases). V lost 3 bases, J lost 8 bases, and 14 bases lay in between. CDR3 length equals 14 residues. CDR1 MNHEY and CDR2 SMNVEV come from the germline V gene (reference sequence). CDR3 protein: CASSLGAPRYEQFF. CDR3 DNA: TGTGCCAGCAGTTTGGGGGCCCCAAGATATGAGCAGTTCTTC.

The chain joins TRBV28 to TRBJ2-1; D gene unclear. Trimming took 5 bases from V and 7 from J, leaving 18 bases between them. Germline V lookup: CDR1 MDHEN, CDR2 SYDVKM. The CDR3 extends over 15 amino acids. CDR3 sequence (DNA): TGTGCCAGCAGTACCCGGGTCGCGGTGACGAATGAGCAGTTCTTC. Protein sequence: CASSTRVAVTNEQFF. Based on the CDR3 plus reference TRBV28 and TRBJ2-1, the full variable domain is DVKVTQSSRYLVKRTGEKVFLECVQDMDHENMFWYRQDPGLGLRLIYFSYDVKMKEKGDIPEGYSVSREKKERFSLILESASTNQTSMYLCASSTRVAVTNEQFFGPGTRLTVL.

This clone was seen repeatedly, ten times or more. J is TRBJ2-5 and V is TRBV6-1, with D maybe TRBD2 (6 bases). The germline gives CDR1 MNHNS, CDR2 SASEGT. The CDR3 contains 16 residues. Trimming took 3 bases from V and 3 from J, leaving 17 bases between them. The CDR3 DNA reads as TGTGCCAGCAGTGATTTCCTGCCGGGGGACGAAGAGACCCAGTACTTC. This sequence encodes CASSDFLPGDEETQYF.

This clone came up a few times. The rearrangement uses TRBV7-3 and TRBJ1-1; D not certain. Germline values: CDR1 SGHTA, CDR2 FQGTGA. Trimming removed 10 bases at V and 6 bases at J, with 21 bases between. The CDR3 is 14 amino acids. Here the CDR3 DNA reads TGTGCCACCGAGAACCCGAACTCAACGCCTGAAGCTTTCTTT. Amino acid sequence: CATENPNSTPEAFF.

This clone was seen many times. The V call is TRBV20-1, the J call TRBJ1-2; D remains ambiguous. The length of the CDR3 is 11 residues. CDR1 is DFQATT and CDR2 is SNEGSKA in the germline V gene (reference sequence). V was pared by 3 bases and J by 3 bases, with 5 bases between. The CDR3 DNA follows: TGCAGTGCTAGGCGGCACTATGGCTACACCTTC. The encoded protein is CSARRHYGYTF.

V is TRBV7-9 and J is TRBJ2-5; weak D call: TRBD1 (5 bases). The last part of the DNA fits TRBJ2-7 better; the J call may be wrong. CDR3 length equals 16 residues. Germline CDR1 reads SEHNR; CDR2 reads FQNEAQ (reference sequence). CDR3 sequence (DNA): TGTGCCAGCAGCTTAGAGTCTATAGGGGAATCTTACGAGCAGTACTTC. This encodes CASSLESIGESYEQYF.

J is TRBJ2-2 and V is TRBV7-3; D gene unclear. The CDR3 covers 15 residues. The ends were cut back, 1 base at V and 1 base at J, with 7 bases in the middle. Germline V lookup: CDR1 SGHTA, CDR2 FQGTGA. Here the CDR3 DNA reads TGTGCCAGCAGCTTAAATTCAGGGAACACCGGGGAGCTGTTTTTT. It specifies CASSLNSGNTGELFF. Full variable domain (remainder filled in from reference TRBV7-3 and TRBJ2-2): GAGVSQTPSNKVTEKGKYVELRCDPISGHTALYWYRQSLGQGPEFLIYFQGTGAADDSGLPNDRFFAVRPEGSVSTLKIQRTERGDSAVYLCASSLNSGNTGELFFGEGSRLTVL.

A remark on this clone: One end of the junction does not line up with germline, which may come from a read error. The CDR3 protein is CATDSGSHTDTQCF. CDR3 DNA sequence: TGTGCCACAGATAGCGGGAGTCACACAGATACGCAGTGTTTT. The chain joins TRBV10-3 to TRBJ2-3; the match to TRBD2 covers 9 bases. The germline V gene encodes CDR1 ENHRY and CDR2 SYGVKD. The CDR3 runs 14 residues.

This clone was picked up many times. The V and J genes are TRBV5-1 and TRBJ2-7; 9 bases align to TRBD1. The CDR3 has 14 residues. The germline CDR1 and CDR2 sequences are SGHRS and YFSETQ. With V trimmed by 5 bases and J by 0 bases, 3 bases remained unmatched. The CDR3, as DNA: TGCGCCAGCAGTGGGACAGGGCTCTCCTACGAGCAGTACTTC. Translating gives CASSGTGLSYEQYF.

The chain has TRBV6-4 and TRBJ2-3; 9 bases are a match to TRBD2. Germline loops: CDR1 MRHNA, CDR2 SNTAGT. The CDR3 spans 15 residues. Trimming removed 6 bases from V and 4 bases from J; junction bases left unmatched: 8. The CDR3 spells CASSLSSGESDTQYF. CDR3 in DNA: TGTGCCAGCAGCCTCTCTAGCGGGGAGTCAGATACGCAGTATTTT.

Ten or more counts support this clone. This chain links TRBV11-2 with TRBJ2-7; the D is unclear. The CDR3 consists of 13 residues. The V and J ends lost 4 bases and 6 bases respectively, with 13 bases between them. From germline, CDR1 is SGHAT and CDR2 FQNNGV. The CDR3 spells CASSYANSGEQYF. The DNA of the CDR3 is TGTGCCAGCAGCTACGCCAACTCGGGCGAGCAGTACTTC.

As for this clone: A clone one base away is much larger, so this may be a read error. The chain couples TRBV28 to TRBJ2-1; 11 bases line up with TRBD2. Germline trimming cut 8 bases from V and 6 bases from J; bases unmatched to any gene: 3. The CDR3 contains 13 residues. Germline CDR1 MDHEN, CDR2 SYDVKM. CDR3 DNA sequence: TGTGCCAGCCGTAGCGGGGGGGCCAATGAGCAGTTCTTC. It is translated as CASRSGGANEQFF.

The chain employs TRBV27 and TRBJ2-7; 11 positions match TRBD1. V lost 5 bases and J lost 3; bases outside the gene matches: 6. The length of the CDR3 is 15 residues. The germline V gene has CDR1 MNHEY and CDR2 SMNVEV (reference sequence). The CDR3 DNA reads as TGTGCCAGCAGTACCTCCGGGACAGGGGGCTACGAGCAGTACTTC. It encodes CASSTSGTGGYEQYF.

This clone was counted at least ten times. This sequence joins TRBV6-1 and TRBJ1-6; D gene uncertain. V was clipped by 7 bases and J by 9 bases, with 16 bases between them. Germline assignment: CDR1 MNHNS and CDR2 SASEGT. The CDR3 length is 14 residues. The CDR3: CASIPEAGISPLHF. The CDR3 bases are TGTGCCAGCATCCCCGAGGCGGGAATTTCACCCCTCCACTTT.

This clone was seen at least ten times. The chain carries TRBV21-1 and TRBJ2-7; TRBD2, the table's D call, was not compared with the DNA. TRBV21-1 is flagged as a pseudogene. CDR3 length: 13 residues. In DNA, the CDR3 is TGTGCCAGCAGTCTAGCGTTTGCCTACGAGCAGTACTTC. This translates into CASSLAFAYEQYF.

In this sample, this clone turned up many times. The CDR3, as DNA: TGTGCCAGTAGTATACTGACTAGCGGGATCGGTGAGCAGTTCTTC. Its protein is CASSILTSGIGEQFF. This chain joins TRBV19 and TRBJ2-1, with 11 positions matching TRBD2. Germline CDR1 reads LNHDA; CDR2 reads SQIVND (reference sequence). With 2 bases clipped from V and 9 bases from J, the junction kept 6 bases outside the gene matches. There are 15 residues in the CDR3.

In this sample, this clone turned up many times. The rearrangement links TRBV28 to TRBJ1-2; TRBD1 might be the D (5 bases). V was cut by 6 bases and J by 4 bases, with 12 bases left in between. This CDR3 contains 13 residues. Germline CDR1 is MDHEN and CDR2 is SYDVKM. The CDR3 DNA reads TGTGCCAGCAGGCAGGGCAACGTCTATGGCTACACCTTC. This translates into CASRQGNVYGYTF.